This T cell receptor (beta chain) was found in a study of tumor-infiltrating lymphocytes in primary liver carcinoma (dated by TCRdb to 2015 to 2018). For the wider study: Surgical resection was performed in China between late 2015 and March 2016 on about 5 patients with histopathologically diagnosed primary liver carcinoma. The five patients, three men and two women aged 30 to 69 years, had hepatocellular carcinoma (four) or combined HCC and intrahepatic cholangiocarcinoma (one). The tumors of the five patients were staged as T1-T3 N0M0, with maximum diameters ranging from roughly 4 to 11 cm. Samples yielded roughly 3.5 to 7.13 million productive TCRbeta reads; read depth did not differ significantly between tissue types. TCRbeta repertoire sequencing, expression microarrays and whole-exome sequencing were combined in the study across five regions of each liver tumor, with adjacent normal tissue and blood also included. A total of 35 or so specimens from 5 patients went through TCRbeta repertoire sequencing, namely 25 tumor regions, 5 adjacent noncancerous liver tissues and 5 peripheral blood samples. Repertoires from technical replicates were highly reproducible, with mean shared-clone rates approximately 0.88 and correlation coefficients above 0.98. Paper-wide results and their limitations: Only a few patients were included in the study, and the authors note that the findings should be validated in a larger study. Repertoire overlap was found to be higher between tumor regions (mean roughly 35%) than between tumor-adjacent (around 17%) or tumor-blood (about 15%) pairs, consistent with antigen-driven expansion. Compared with blood, tumors had a significantly larger share of the repertoire taken up by the top 250 clones (p = 0.039). Only the TCR beta chain was sequenced, so true repertoire diversity is likely underestimated because unpaired alpha chains were not captured. Because the samples were bulk and unsorted, CD4+ and CD8+ T cell repertoires could not be compared.

Points on this clonotype: Its antigen is currently not known. Qualities for individual bases were not recorded, and no much larger clone is one base off.

RNA from unsorted whole blood was extracted with TRIzol reagent, and germline DNA was obtained with the DNeasy Blood & Tissue kit. At the time of sampling, the patients had chronic HBV infection and had not received any treatment. Before surgery, approximately 3.8 milliliters of peripheral blood were drawn into K2EDTA tubes. Using a constant-region primer and ProtoScript II reverse transcriptase, TCRbeta-specific cDNA was reverse-transcribed from about 0.45 ug total RNA. TCRbeta libraries were built with three nested multiplex PCR rounds, a slightly modified ARM-PCR procedure. The first two PCR rounds used multiplex TRBV1-TRBV30 forward primers with a Cbeta reverse primer, each for around 10 cycles. Sample barcodes and Illumina adapters were attached in a final 25-cycle PCR using Deep VentR polymerase. Before sequencing, amplicons of 200-500 bp were purified from gel using a QIAquick gel extraction kit. An Illumina HiSeq 2500 was used to sequence the TCRbeta amplicons, generating 250-bp paired-end reads. Per the authors' processing: Trimmomatic v0.33 was used to quality-trim the reads, and FLASH v1.2.11 was used to merge paired reads so that full CDR3 sequences could be recovered. MiGEC v1.2.1b assigned V, D and J germline segments to the rearranged TCRbeta sequences. Clonotype statistics and Shannon-Wiener diversity indices were calculated with VDJtools v1.0.0. Except for diversity analysis, only the 250 most abundant clonotypes of each sample were used in subsequent analyses to reduce sampling bias. The public reads were run again by TCRdb, first through fastp at Q25 and then through MiXCR, and only productive beta chains were kept. Under each unique CDR3 protein, matching rows form one entry showing the most common genes and DNA. TCRdb's processing, not the study's, gives the V and J calls here. For this sample there are 150,000 to 200,000 distinct CDR3 sequences; 60% appear just once. Approximately 68% of the sample is taken by the ten largest.

The CDR3 contains 13 residues, cysteine and phenylalanine counted. CDR3 DNA is the only sequence kept; it has 39 bases, read in frame from the first base. The germline V gene supplies CDR1 SGHAT and CDR2 FQNNGV. V is clipped by 8 bases and J by 10 bases, and the sequence between their germline boundaries is 19 bases long. The receptor's source is a middle-aged man with primary liver carcinoma and hepatitis B virus infection. The sequenced material came from peripheral blood. The chain was built from TRBV11-2 and TRBJ2-3; the D gene could be either TRBD1 or TRBD2, each agreeing at 5 bases. The CDR3 here reads CASGLTGPQAQYF. The bases read TGTGCCAGCGGCCTCACGGGACCTCAAGCGCAGTATTTT.